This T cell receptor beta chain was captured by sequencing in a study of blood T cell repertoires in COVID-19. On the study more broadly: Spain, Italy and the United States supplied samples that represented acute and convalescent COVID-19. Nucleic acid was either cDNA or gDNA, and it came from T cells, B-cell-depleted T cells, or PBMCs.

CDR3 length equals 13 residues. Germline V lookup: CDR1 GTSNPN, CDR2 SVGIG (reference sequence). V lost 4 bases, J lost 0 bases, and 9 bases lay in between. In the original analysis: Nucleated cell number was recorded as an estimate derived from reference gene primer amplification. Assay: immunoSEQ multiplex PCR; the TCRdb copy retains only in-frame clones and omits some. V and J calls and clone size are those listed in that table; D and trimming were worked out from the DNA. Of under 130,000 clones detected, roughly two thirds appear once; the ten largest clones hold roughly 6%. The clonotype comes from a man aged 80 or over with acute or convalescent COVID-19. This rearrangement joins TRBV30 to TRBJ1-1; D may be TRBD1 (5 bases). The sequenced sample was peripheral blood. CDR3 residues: CAWNTGVNTEAFF. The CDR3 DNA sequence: TGTGCCTGGAACACAGGAGTGAACACTGAAGCTTTCTTT.